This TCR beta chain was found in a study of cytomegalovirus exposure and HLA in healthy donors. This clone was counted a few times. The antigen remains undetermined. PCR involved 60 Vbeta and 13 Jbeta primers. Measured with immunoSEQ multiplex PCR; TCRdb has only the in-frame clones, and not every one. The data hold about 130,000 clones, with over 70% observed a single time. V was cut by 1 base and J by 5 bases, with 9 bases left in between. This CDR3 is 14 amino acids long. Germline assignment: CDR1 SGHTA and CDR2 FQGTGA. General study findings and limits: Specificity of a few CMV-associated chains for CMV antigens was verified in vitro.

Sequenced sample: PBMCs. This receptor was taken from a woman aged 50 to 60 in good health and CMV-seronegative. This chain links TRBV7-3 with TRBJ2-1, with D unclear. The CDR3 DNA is TGTGCCAGCAGCTTAAATGCGGTAGACAATGAGCAGTTCTTC. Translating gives CASSLNAVDNEQFF.